This T cell receptor beta chain derives from a study of blood T cell repertoires in COVID-19. Background on the study: T cells, B-cell-depleted T cells, or PBMCs supplied cDNA or gDNA.

The sample holds one count of this clone. V lost 3 bases and J lost 5; bases outside the gene matches: 1. This CDR3 is built from 15 residues. Looked up from germline, CDR1 is SGDLS and CDR2 is YYNGEE. Original data processing: Using reference gene primer amplification, nucleated cell counts were estimated. Here immunoSEQ multiplex PCR was the method, and the copy in TCRdb shows in-frame clones only, minus some. V and J calls plus clone size are reproduced from that table; the DNA served to infer D and trimming. The sample has about 110,000 clones, 88% seen once; the top ten hold roughly 2.3%. The clonotype was recovered from a human donor in a cohort sampled during active COVID-19. V usage is TRBV9 and J usage is TRBJ2-3; 15 bases agree with TRBD2. The sequencing sample was made of peripheral blood. CDR3 nucleotides: TGTGCCAGCAGCGGGACTAGCGGGAGGGGAGATACGCAGTATTTT. Protein sequence: CASSGTSGRGDTQYF.